The 15 T cell receptor beta chains below were found in one sample sequenced in a study of T-cell reconstitution after alpha-beta-depleted transplantation in children. Unique molecular identifiers were incorporated during preparation of the TCRbeta library. TCRdb re-called the PCR reads with MiXCR, one entry per CDR3 protein. The repertoire includes hundreds of thousands of distinct CDR3 sequences, roughly 13% of them detected once, and around 2% sits in the top ten. Sequenced here: PBMCs, mostly from graft donor cells, sampled 360 days after TCRalphabeta/CD19-depleted stem cell transplant. The receptors derive from a male patient between 5 and 17 years old who had a stem cell transplant for acute myeloid leukemia, so the T cells may come from the graft donor.

This clonotype was detected only a few times. The junction departs from the called germline gene at one end, perhaps through a read error. V and J are TRBV7-7 and TRBJ2-1, with 7 bases that match TRBD1. CDR1 SSHAT and CDR2 FNYEAQ come from the germline V gene (reference sequence). The CDR3 is made up of 15 amino acids. The CDR3 sequence: CASSPWTGGHNEQFF. The DNA for the CDR3 is TGTGCTAGCAGCCCTTGGACAGGAGGACACAATGAGCAGTTCTTC.

This clonotype was recorded a few times. The chain joins TRBV7-9 to TRBJ1-2, with D unclear. Trimming took off 4 bases at V and 6 bases at J, with 18 bases between the two ends. From germline, CDR1 is SEHNR and CDR2 FQNEAQ (reference sequence). This CDR3 comprises 15 residues. This CDR3 is CASSSWSEGPDGYTF. For the CDR3, the DNA is TGTGCCAGCAGCTCGTGGTCGGAGGGCCCGGATGGCTACACCTTC.

The table lists this clonotype with a few counts. This sequence joins TRBV29-1 and TRBJ2-3, with TRBD1 as a possible D gene (6 bases). Germline V gene lookup returns CDR1 SQVTM and CDR2 ANQGSEA. There are 10 residues in the CDR3. Between the trimmed V and J ends, which lost 6 bases and 5 bases, there was a span of 6 bases. For the CDR3, the DNA is TGCAGCGTGACAGGAGATACGCAGTATTTT. Translating gives CSVTGDTQYF.

This clonotype was counted many times. The gene calls are TRBV7-9 and TRBJ2-7, with TRBD2 identical over 8 bases. J was trimmed by 5 bases and V by 0 bases; bases with no gene match: 6. The CDR3 covers 15 residues. The germline CDR1 and CDR2 sequences are SEHNR and FQNEAQ (reference sequence). In DNA, the CDR3 is TGTGCCAGCAGCTTAGCGGGGACTAGTTATAACGAGCAGTACTTC. As protein: CASSLAGTSYNEQYF.

The chain couples TRBV7-6 to TRBJ2-2; the D call may be TRBD1 or TRBD2 (7 bases each). Germline-derived CDR1 and CDR2 are SGHVS and FNYEAQ. The CDR3 contains 19 residues. Trimming shortened V by 0 bases and J by 2 bases, and 19 bases separated the two germline ends. The CDR3 bases are TGTGCCAGCAGCTTAGCGTGGCAGGGGGGGGCATCTAACACCGGGGAGCTGTTTTTT. Translation gives CASSLAWQGGASNTGELFF.

This clonotype has at least ten counts. The chain links TRBV24-1 to TRBJ2-5; D is uncertain. CDR3 size: 12 residues. Germline V gene lookup returns CDR1 KGHDR and CDR2 SFDVKD. V was clipped by 3 bases and J by 5 bases, with 6 bases between them. The CDR3 is CATSDPRETQYF. The CDR3 DNA follows: TGTGCCACCAGTGATCCGAGGGAGACCCAGTACTTC.

This clonotype was picked up a small number of times. The chain employs TRBV11-3 and TRBJ2-7, with 8 bases that match TRBD1. The V and J ends lost 2 bases and 4 bases, in that order; junction bases with no gene match: 4. This CDR3 spans 14 amino acids. Germline V gives CDR1 SGHNT, CDR2 YENEEA. In nucleotides, the CDR3 is TGTGCCAGCAGCTTACGGACAGGGAAGTACGAGCAGTACTTC. This encodes CASSLRTGKYEQYF.

This clonotype was picked up a small number of times. The V and J genes are TRBV27 and TRBJ2-5; 7 bases align to TRBD1. The CDR3 consists of 13 residues. CDR1 and CDR2 (germline): MNHEY, SMNVEV (reference sequence). V lost 6 bases to trimming and J lost 5 bases; unmatched junction nucleotides: 6. The DNA for the CDR3 is TGTGCCAGCAGACTCACAGGGGTGGAGACCCAGTACTTC. Translation: CASRLTGVETQYF.

This chain uses TRBV30 with TRBJ2-1; 8 bases fit TRBD2. The CDR3 totals 11 residues. Losses at the gene ends were 4 bases for V and 14 bases for J; bases not matched to a gene: 7. Germline-derived CDR1 and CDR2 are GTSNPN and SVGIG (reference sequence). The CDR3 bases are TGTGCCTGGACGACGGGAGGGCCGGAGTTCTTC. It is translated as CAWTTGGPEFF. Using reference TRBV30 and TRBJ2-1 for the parts outside the CDR3, the full variable domain is SQTIHQWPATLVQPVGSPLSLECTVEGTSNPNLYWYRQAAGRGLQLLFYSVGIGQISSEVPQNLSASRPQDRQFILSSKKLLLSDSGFYLCAWTTGGPEFFGPGTRLTVL.

This clonotype has a handful of counts. The rearrangement uses TRBV12-3 or TRBV12-4 and TRBJ2-7, with 8 bases that match TRBD2. The CDR3 has 17 residues. V shed 3 bases, J shed 3 bases, and the junction held 13 bases outside the gene matches. The CDR3 DNA reads TGTGCCAGCAGTTTTACCCTCTTGCTTAGCGGGGACTACGAGCAGTACTTC. This encodes CASSFTLLLSGDYEQYF.

CDR3 bases: TGTGCCAGCAGCTTACTCTTACGGGAGAGTACGCAGTATTTT. Residues: CASSLLLRESTQYF. The chain is built from TRBV7-3 and TRBJ2-3; D possibly corresponds to TRBD2 (6 bases). The V gene's germline CDR1 is SGHTA and CDR2 FQGTGA. Trimming shortened V by 2 bases and J by 8 bases, and 14 bases separated the two germline ends. The CDR3 contains 14 residues. The complete variable domain, with remaining parts taken from reference TRBV7-3 and TRBJ2-3, reads GAGVSQTPSNKVTEKGKYVELRCDPISGHTALYWYRQSLGQGPEFLIYFQGTGAADDSGLPNDRFFAVRPEGSVSTLKIQRTERGDSAVYLCASSLLLRESTQYFGPGTRLTVL.

This chain connects TRBV6-5 to TRBJ2-5; 12 nucleotides align to TRBD1. Germline CDR1 is MNHEY and CDR2 is SVGAGI. The junction had 7 bases not matched to a gene; V was cut back by 1 base and J by 4 bases. The CDR3 contains 17 residues. The CDR3 nucleotides are TGTGCCAGCAGTTACTTCCCGGGACAGGGGGCTGCAGAGACCCAGTACTTC. Translating gives CASSYFPGQGAAETQYF.

The sample holds a few counts of this clonotype. The chain joins TRBV28 to TRBJ1-2; 9 nucleotides align to TRBD1. Looked up from germline, CDR1 is MDHEN and CDR2 is SYDVKM. V lost 5 bases, J lost 5 bases, and 3 bases stayed unmatched. The CDR3 has 13 residues. CDR3 sequence (DNA): TGTGCCAGCAGTATACAGGGGGCGTATGGCTACACCTTC. Amino acid sequence: CASSIQGAYGYTF.

This sequence joins TRBV5-5 and TRBJ2-7, with 9 bases fitting TRBD2. In germline, CDR1 is SGHKS, CDR2 YYEKEE (reference sequence). The CDR3 runs to 17 residues. The ends lost 3 bases at V and 3 bases at J; junction bases unmatched: 13. The CDR3 region is CASSSHGGLASIYEQYF. CDR3 DNA sequence: TGTGCCAGCAGCTCGCATGGAGGACTAGCGAGCATCTACGAGCAGTACTTC.

This clonotype was recorded many times. The chain links TRBV13 to TRBJ2-7, with 7 bases aligning to TRBD2. The length of the CDR3 is 15 residues. Germline CDR1 and CDR2: PRHDT and FYEKMQ (reference sequence). J was trimmed by 2 bases and V by 7 bases; bases with no gene match: 11. The CDR3 here is CASTTGGRLAYEQYF. In DNA form, the CDR3 reads TGTGCCAGCACTACGGGCGGGAGACTAGCCTACGAGCAGTACTTC.